The 14 T cell receptor beta chains below were found in one sample sequenced in a study of regulatory T cells in long-lasting Graves disease. Arm-PCR of CDR3 regions and iRepertoire HTBI primers were the basis on which TCR beta libraries were built. TCRdb recomputed calls from the multiplex PCR reads with MiXCR, one row per CDR3 protein. This table holds about 300,000 distinct CDR3 sequences, roughly a fifth found once. The time point was: persistent/refractory GD, antithyroid drugs over 5 years with positive TRAb. From RNA extracted from PBMCs, the TCR library was made. Specimen: peripheral blood mononuclear cells (PBMCs), collected when the disease was refractory, from a patient treated with antithyroid drugs. Every receptor here comes from a female donor with Graves disease.

This clonotype was detected a few times. J is TRBJ2-2 and V is TRBV5-6; no definite D call. This CDR3 is built from 14 residues. CDR1 and CDR2 from the germline V gene are SGHDT and YYEEEE. V lost 1 base and J lost 9, with 13 bases in between. The CDR3 region is CASSLRTKDRELFF. As DNA, the CDR3 is TGTGCCAGCAGCTTGAGGACGAAGGACCGGGAGCTGTTTTTT.

This clonotype was counted at least ten times. The rearrangement links TRBV20-1 to TRBJ1-5; 11 bases match TRBD1. The germline CDR1 and CDR2 sequences are DFQATT and SNEGSKA (reference sequence). The V segment lost 3 bases and the J segment 0 bases; nucleotides outside the gene matches: 10. CDR3 length: 18 amino acids. CDR3 residues: CSARTGTGGLNSNQPQHF. DNA for the CDR3: TGCAGTGCTAGGACCGGGACAGGGGGGCTCAATAGCAATCAGCCCCAGCATTTT.

This clonotype was seen repeatedly, ten times or more. The chain recombines TRBV20-1 with TRBJ1-4; the D gene is possibly TRBD1 (6 bases). The CDR3 covers 14 residues. Looked up from germline, CDR1 is DFQATT and CDR2 is SNEGSKA (reference sequence). Trimming pared 7 bases from V and 0 bases from J, leaving 12 bases between. The CDR3 DNA sequence: TGCAGTGTCCCACAGGGTGCAACTAATGAAAAACTGTTTTTT. Translating gives CSVPQGATNEKLFF.

This clonotype showed up many times. The rearrangement uses TRBV7-9 and TRBJ2-5; 9 bases agree with TRBD1. After removal of 3 bases from V and 4 bases from J, the junction contained 18 bases not matched to a gene. This CDR3 region has 19 residues. The germline gives CDR1 SEHNR, CDR2 FQNEAQ (reference sequence). The CDR3 protein is CASSFTPFGDRDIRETQYF. The CDR3 DNA is TGTGCCAGCAGCTTCACCCCATTCGGGGACAGGGATATTCGAGAGACCCAGTACTTC.

This clonotype was observed at least ten times. J is TRBJ1-2 and V is TRBV2; tentative D call: TRBD1 (5 bases). Germline CDR1 SNHLY, CDR2 FYNNEI. V was shortened by 8 bases and J by 5 bases, with 21 bases between the two germline ends. The CDR3 runs to 15 residues. The CDR3 protein is CASPIVGRVEYGYTF. DNA of the CDR3: TGTGCCAGCCCAATAGTCGGCAGGGTGGAGTATGGCTACACCTTC.

This clonotype was seen many times. The CDR3 bases are TGTGCCAGCAGTTCCCCTCAGACAGGATCCTCCTACGAGCAGTACTTC. The encoded protein is CASSSPQTGSSYEQYF. V gene TRBV28 combines with J gene TRBJ2-7; D perhaps matches TRBD1 (6 bases). V dropped 4 bases and J dropped 0 bases, with 16 bases sitting between them. The germline V gene has CDR1 MDHEN and CDR2 SYDVKM. The CDR3 totals 16 residues.

On this clonotype itself: This may come from a read error, since a much larger clone is one base off. The chain links TRBV6-1 to TRBJ1-1; TRBD1 is a possible D gene (5 bases). Germline assignment: CDR1 MNHNS and CDR2 SASEGT. Trimming shortened V by 2 bases and J by 4 bases, and 11 bases separated the two germline ends. This CDR3 is 14 amino acids long. The CDR3 region is CASSERGVLTEAFF. For the CDR3, the DNA is TGTGCCAGCAGTGAACGAGGGGTGCTCACTGAAGCTTTCTTT.

This clonotype was seen only a few times. This CDR3 is CASSIDGNNQPQHF. The CDR3 DNA reads TGTGCCAGCAGCATCGACGGTAACAATCAGCCCCAGCATTTT. The rearrangement links TRBV7-2 to TRBJ1-5; D unresolved. Looked up from germline, CDR1 is SGHTA and CDR2 is FQGNSA. CDR3 length: 14 residues. Trimming shortened V by 5 bases and J by 3 bases, and 11 bases separated the two germline ends. The variable domain in full, completed from reference TRBV7-2 and TRBJ1-5, reads GAGVSQSPSNKVTEKGKDVELRCDPISGHTALYWYRQSLGQGLEFLIYFQGNSAPDKSGLPSDRFSAERTGGSVSTLTIQRTQQEDSAVYLCASSIDGNNQPQHFGDGTRLSIL.

Comment on this clonotype: A read error may be the cause here, since a much bigger clone is one base away. The chain joins TRBV3-1 to TRBJ1-1; D remains ambiguous. CDR3 length equals 13 residues. CDR1 and CDR2 (germline): LGHDT, YNNKEL (reference sequence). The V end lost 2 bases, the J end lost 6 bases, and 10 bases lay between the germline ends. This chain's CDR3 is CASSQSIGAEAFF. For the CDR3, the DNA is TGTGCCAGCAGCCAATCTATTGGCGCTGAAGCTTTCTTT.

This clonotype occurred a few times. The genes are TRBV9 and TRBJ2-2, with 13 bases aligning to TRBD2. Looked up from germline, CDR1 is SGDLS and CDR2 is YYNGEE. The junction had 4 bases not matched to a gene; V was cut back by 5 bases and J by 3 bases. The CDR3 is made up of 16 amino acids. The DNA of the CDR3 is TGTGCCAGCAGGGCAGGACTAGCGGGGGACACCGGGGAGCTGTTTTTT. Protein: CASRAGLAGDTGELFF. The whole variable domain, filled in from reference TRBV9 and TRBJ2-2, reads DSGVTQTPKHLITATGQRVTLRCSPRSGDLSVYWYQQSLDQGLQFLIQYYNGEERAKGNILERFSAQQFPDLHSELNLSSLELGDSALYFCASRAGLAGDTGELFFGEGSRLTVL.

This clonotype came up many times. The V call is TRBV6-1, the J call TRBJ1-2; D is uncertain. V was cut by 6 bases and J by 3 bases, with 11 bases left in between. Germline lookup yields CDR1 MNHNS and CDR2 SASEGT. The CDR3 runs 13 residues. The CDR3 coding sequence is TGTGCCAGCAGGGGCGACGGTGACTATGGCTACACCTTC. It codes for CASRGDGDYGYTF.

The table lists this clonotype with many counts. The gene calls are TRBV28 and TRBJ1-1, with D possibly being TRBD1 (5 bases). V was cut by 7 bases and J by 0 bases, with 6 bases left in between. The CDR3 length is 12 residues. Germline-derived CDR1 and CDR2 are MDHEN and SYDVKM. The CDR3 region has the DNA TGTGCCAGCACAGGGATGAACACTGAAGCTTTCTTT. This gives the protein CASTGMNTEAFF.

This chain links TRBV12-3 or TRBV12-4 with TRBJ2-5; 12 bases line up with TRBD1. Trimming removed 3 bases from V and 5 bases from J; junction bases left unmatched: 4. CDR3 length: 15 residues. The CDR3 coding sequence is TGTGCCAGCAGTTTCTTGGGACAGGGGGCTGAGACCCAGTACTTC. Translation gives CASSFLGQGAETQYF.

On this clonotype itself: This may arise from a read error, as a much more abundant clone is one base away. V and J are TRBV27 and TRBJ1-5; D is unresolved. The germline V gene has CDR1 MNHEY and CDR2 SMNVEV (reference sequence). This CDR3 spans 15 amino acids. The CDR3 sequence: CASSLIGLINQPRHF. CDR3 nucleotides: TGTGCCAGCAGTTTAATTGGTCTTATAAATCAGCCCCGGCATTTT.